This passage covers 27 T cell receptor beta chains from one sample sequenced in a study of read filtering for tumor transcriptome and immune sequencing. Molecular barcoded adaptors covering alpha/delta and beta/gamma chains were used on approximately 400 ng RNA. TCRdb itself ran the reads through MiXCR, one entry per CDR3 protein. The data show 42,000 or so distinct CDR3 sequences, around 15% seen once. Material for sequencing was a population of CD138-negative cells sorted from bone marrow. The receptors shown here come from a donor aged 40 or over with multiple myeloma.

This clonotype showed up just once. CDR3 amino acids: CSVPTGAEQYF. CDR3 sequence (DNA): TGCAGCGTCCCGACAGGGGCCGAGCAGTACTTC. The rearrangement joins TRBV29-1 to TRBJ2-7; 8 nucleotides agree with TRBD1. The ends lost 6 bases at V and 6 bases at J; junction bases unmatched: 4. The germline CDR1 and CDR2 sequences are SQVTM and ANQGSEA. The CDR3 contains 11 residues.

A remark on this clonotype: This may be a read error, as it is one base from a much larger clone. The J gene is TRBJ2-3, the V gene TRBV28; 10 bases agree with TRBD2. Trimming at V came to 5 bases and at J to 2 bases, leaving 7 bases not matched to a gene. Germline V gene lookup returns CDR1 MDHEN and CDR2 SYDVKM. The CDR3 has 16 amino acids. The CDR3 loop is CASSLRLAGSTDTQYF. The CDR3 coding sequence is TGTGCCAGCAGTCTAAGACTAGCGGGTTCCACAGATACGCAGTATTTT.

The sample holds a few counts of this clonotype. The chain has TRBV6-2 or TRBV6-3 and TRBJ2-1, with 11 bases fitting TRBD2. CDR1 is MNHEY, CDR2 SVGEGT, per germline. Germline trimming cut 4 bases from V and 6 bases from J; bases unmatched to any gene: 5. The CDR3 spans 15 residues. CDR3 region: CASSSRLAGLNEQFF. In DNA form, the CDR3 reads TGTGCCAGCAGTTCGCGACTAGCGGGGCTCAATGAGCAGTTCTTC.

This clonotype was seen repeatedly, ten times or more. Here the CDR3 DNA reads TGTGCCAGCAGTGAGTGGGGTCCGGGTGAGCAGTTCTTC. It specifies CASSEWGPGEQFF. The V call is TRBV2, the J call TRBJ2-1; D is uncertain. The V end lost 3 bases, the J end lost 9 bases, and 12 bases lay between the germline ends. CDR1 is SNHLY and CDR2 is FYNNEI in the germline V gene. CDR3 size: 13 residues.

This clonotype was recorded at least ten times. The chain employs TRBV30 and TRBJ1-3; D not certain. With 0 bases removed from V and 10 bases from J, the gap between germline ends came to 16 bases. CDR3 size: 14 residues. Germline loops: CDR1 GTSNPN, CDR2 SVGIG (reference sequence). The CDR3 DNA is TGTGCCTGGAGTGTAACGACCCTAAGTGGAACCATATATTTT. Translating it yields CAWSVTTLSGTIYF.

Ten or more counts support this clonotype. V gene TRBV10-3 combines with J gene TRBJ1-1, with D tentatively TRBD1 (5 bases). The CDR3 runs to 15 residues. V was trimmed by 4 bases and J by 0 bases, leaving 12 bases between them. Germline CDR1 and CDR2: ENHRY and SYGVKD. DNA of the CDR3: TGTGCCATCAGTGGAAAAACAGGAATGAACACTGAAGCTTTCTTT. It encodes CAISGKTGMNTEAFF.

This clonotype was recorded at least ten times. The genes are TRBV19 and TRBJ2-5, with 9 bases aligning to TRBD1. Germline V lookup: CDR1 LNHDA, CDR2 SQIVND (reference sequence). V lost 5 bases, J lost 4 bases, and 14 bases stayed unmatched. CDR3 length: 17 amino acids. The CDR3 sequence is CASSLNPGTGLGETQYF. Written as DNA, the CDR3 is TGTGCCAGTAGTCTGAACCCCGGGACAGGGTTGGGAGAGACCCAGTACTTC.

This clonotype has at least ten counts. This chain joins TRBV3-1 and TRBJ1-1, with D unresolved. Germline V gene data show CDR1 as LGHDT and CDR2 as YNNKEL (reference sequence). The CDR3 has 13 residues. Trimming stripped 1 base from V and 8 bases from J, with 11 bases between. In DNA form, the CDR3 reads TGTGCCAGCAGCCAAGGCGGCGACGCAGAAGCTTTCTTT. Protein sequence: CASSQGGDAEAFF.

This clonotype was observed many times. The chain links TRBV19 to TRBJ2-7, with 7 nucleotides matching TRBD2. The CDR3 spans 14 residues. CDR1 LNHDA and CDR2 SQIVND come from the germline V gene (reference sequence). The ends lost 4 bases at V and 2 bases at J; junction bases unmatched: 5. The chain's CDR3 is CASSKTSRTYEQYF. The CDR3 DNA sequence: TGTGCCAGTAGTAAGACTAGCAGAACCTACGAGCAGTACTTC.

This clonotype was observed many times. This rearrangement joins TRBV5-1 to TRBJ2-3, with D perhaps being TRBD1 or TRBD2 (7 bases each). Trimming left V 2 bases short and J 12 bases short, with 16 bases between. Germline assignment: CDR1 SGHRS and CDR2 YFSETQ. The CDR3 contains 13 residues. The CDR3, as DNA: TGCGCCAGCAGCTTCGAGGGAGGGGGCCGACAGTATTTT. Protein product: CASSFEGGGRQYF.

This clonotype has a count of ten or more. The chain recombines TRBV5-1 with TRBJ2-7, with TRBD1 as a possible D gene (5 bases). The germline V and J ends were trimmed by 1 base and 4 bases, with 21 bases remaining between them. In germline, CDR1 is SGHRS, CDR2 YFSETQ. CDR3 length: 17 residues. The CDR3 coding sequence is TGCGCCAGCAGCTTGACTCCCTTTTATAGCAGGGATTACGAGCAGTACTTC. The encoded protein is CASSLTPFYSRDYEQYF.

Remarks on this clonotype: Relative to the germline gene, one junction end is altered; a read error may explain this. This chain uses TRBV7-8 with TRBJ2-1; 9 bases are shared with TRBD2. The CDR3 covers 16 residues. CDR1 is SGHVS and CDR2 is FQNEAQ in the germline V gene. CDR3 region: CASSQLYTSGSNKQFF. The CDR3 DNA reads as TGCGCCAGCAGCCAATTATATACTAGCGGGTCTAATAAGCAGTTCTTC.

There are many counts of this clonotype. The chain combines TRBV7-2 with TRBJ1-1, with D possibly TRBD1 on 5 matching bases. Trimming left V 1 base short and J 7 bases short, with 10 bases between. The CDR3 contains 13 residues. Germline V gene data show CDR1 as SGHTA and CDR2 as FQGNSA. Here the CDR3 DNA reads TGTGCCAGCAGCTTAGTTGGCAGGGATGAAGCTTTCTTT. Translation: CASSLVGRDEAFF.

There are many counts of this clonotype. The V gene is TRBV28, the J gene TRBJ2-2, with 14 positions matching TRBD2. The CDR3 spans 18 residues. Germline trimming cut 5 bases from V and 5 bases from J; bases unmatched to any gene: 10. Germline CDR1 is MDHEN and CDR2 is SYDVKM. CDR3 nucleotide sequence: TGTGCCAGCAGTGACGGGACTAGCGGGAGCTCTGTGACCGGGGAGCTGTTTTTT. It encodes CASSDGTSGSSVTGELFF.

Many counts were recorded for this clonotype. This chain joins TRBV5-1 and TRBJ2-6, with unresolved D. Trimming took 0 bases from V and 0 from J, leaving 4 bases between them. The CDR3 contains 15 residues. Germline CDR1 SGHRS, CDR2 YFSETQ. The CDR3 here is CASSLVDSGANVLTF. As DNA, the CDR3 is TGCGCCAGCAGCTTGGTTGACTCTGGGGCCAACGTCCTGACTTTC.

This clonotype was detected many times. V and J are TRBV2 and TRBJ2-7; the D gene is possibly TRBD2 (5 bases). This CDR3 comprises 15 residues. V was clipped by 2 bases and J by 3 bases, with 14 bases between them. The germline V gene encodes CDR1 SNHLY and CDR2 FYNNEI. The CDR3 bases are TGTGCCAGCAGTGAATCTACTAGTCGGGTCTACGAGCAGTACTTC. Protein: CASSESTSRVYEQYF. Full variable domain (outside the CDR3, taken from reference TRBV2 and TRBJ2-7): EPEVTQTPSHQVTQMGQEVILRCVPISNHLYFYWYRQILGQKVEFLVSFYNNEISEKSEIFDDQFSVERPDGSNFTLKIRSTKLEDSAMYFCASSESTSRVYEQYFGPGTRLTVT.

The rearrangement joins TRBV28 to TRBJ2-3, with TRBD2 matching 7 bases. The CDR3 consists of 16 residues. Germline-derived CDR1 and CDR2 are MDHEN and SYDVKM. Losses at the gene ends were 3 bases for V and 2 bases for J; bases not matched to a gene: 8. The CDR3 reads CASSLAGVSATDTQYF. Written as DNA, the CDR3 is TGTGCCAGCAGTTTGGCGGGGGTTAGCGCCACAGATACGCAGTATTTT.

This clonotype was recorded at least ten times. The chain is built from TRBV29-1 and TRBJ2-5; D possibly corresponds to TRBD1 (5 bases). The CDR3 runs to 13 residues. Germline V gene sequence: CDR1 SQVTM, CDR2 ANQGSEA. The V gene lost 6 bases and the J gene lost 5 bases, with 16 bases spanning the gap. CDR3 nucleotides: TGCAGCGTCGCGCAGGGCGGTGTGGAGACCCAGTACTTC. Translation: CSVAQGGVETQYF. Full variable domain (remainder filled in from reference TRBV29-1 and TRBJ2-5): SAVISQKPSRDICQRGTSLTIQCQVDSQVTMMFWYRQQPGQSLTLIATANQGSEATYESGFVIDKFPISRPNLTFSTLTVSNMSPEDSSIYLCSVAQGGVETQYFGPGTRLLVL.

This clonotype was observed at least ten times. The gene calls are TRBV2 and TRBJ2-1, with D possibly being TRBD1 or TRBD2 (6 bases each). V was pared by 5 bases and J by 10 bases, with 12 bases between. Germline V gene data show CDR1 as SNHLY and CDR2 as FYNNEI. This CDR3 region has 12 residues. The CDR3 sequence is CASSTRGTEQFF. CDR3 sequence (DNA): TGTGCCAGCAGTACTCGCGGGACAGAGCAGTTCTTC.

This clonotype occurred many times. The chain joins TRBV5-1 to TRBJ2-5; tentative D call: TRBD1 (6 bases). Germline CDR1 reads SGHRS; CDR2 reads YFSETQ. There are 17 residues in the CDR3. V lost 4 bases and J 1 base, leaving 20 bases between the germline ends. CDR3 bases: TGCGCCAGCAGCGCCGGAAAACAGGGAGCGCCCCAAGAGACCCAGTACTTC. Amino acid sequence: CASSAGKQGAPQETQYF.

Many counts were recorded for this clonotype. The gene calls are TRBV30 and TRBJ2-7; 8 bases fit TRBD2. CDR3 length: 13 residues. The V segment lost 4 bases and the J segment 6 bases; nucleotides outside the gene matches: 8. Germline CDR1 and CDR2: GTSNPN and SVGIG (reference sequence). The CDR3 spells CAWIKAGVAEQYF. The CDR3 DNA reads TGTGCCTGGATAAAAGCGGGAGTCGCCGAGCAGTACTTC.

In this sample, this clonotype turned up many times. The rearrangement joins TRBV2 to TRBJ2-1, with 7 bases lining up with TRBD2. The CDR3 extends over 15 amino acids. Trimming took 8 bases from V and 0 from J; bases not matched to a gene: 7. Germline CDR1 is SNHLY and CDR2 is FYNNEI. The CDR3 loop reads CASEGGDYSYNEQFF. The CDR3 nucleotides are TGTGCCAGCGAGGGAGGGGACTACTCCTACAATGAGCAGTTCTTC.

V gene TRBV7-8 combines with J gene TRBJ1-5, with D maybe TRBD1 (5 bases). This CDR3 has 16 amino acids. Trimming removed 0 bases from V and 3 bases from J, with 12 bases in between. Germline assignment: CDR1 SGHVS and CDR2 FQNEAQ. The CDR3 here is CASSLAYRQNNQPQHF. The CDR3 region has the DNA TGTGCCAGCAGCTTAGCCTACAGACAGAACAATCAGCCCCAGCATTTT.

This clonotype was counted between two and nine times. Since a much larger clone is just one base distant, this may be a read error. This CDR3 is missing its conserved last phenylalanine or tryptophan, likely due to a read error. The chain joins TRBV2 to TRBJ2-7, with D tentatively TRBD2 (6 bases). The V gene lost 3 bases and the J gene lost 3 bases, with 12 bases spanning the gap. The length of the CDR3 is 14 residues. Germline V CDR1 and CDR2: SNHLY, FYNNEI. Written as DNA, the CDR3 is TGTGCCAGCAGTGAGTACGCGGGGAGCTACGAGCAGTACCTC. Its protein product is CASSEYAGSYEQYL.

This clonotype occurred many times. The CDR3 sequence is CSAQDRVAGELFF. DNA for the CDR3: TGCAGTGCTCAGGACAGGGTGGCCGGGGAGCTGTTTTTT. V gene TRBV20-1 combines with J gene TRBJ2-2, with 8 bases matching TRBD1. The length of the CDR3 is 13 residues. Unmatched junction bases numbered 5, after V lost 5 bases and J lost 6 bases. Germline CDR1 reads DFQATT; CDR2 reads SNEGSKA (reference sequence).

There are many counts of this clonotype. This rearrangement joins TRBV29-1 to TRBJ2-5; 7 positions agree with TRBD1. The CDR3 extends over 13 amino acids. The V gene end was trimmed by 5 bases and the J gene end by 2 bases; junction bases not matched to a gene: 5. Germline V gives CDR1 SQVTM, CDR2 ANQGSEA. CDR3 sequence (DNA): TGCAGCGTTTCCCAGGGGGATCAAGAGACCCAGTACTTC. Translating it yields CSVSQGDQETQYF.

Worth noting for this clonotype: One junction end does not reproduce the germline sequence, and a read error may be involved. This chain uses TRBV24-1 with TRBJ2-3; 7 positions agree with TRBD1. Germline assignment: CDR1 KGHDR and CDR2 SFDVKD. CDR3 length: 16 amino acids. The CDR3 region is CATSDHRQGITDTQCF. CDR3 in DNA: TGTGCCACCAGTGACCATCGACAGGGAATTACAGATACGCAGTGTTTT.